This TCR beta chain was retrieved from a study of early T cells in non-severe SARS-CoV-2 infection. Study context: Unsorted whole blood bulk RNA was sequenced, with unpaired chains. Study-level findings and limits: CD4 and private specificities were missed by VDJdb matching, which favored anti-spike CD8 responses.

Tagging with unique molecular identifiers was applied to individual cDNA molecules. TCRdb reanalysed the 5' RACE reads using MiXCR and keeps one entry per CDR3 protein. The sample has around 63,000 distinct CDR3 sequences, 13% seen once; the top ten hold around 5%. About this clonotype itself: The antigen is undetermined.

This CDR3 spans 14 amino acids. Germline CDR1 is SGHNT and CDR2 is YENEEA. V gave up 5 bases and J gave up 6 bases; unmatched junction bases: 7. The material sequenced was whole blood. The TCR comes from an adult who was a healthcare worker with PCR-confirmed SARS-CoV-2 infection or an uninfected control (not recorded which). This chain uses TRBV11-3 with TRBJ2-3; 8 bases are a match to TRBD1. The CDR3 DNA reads TGTGCCAGCAGCCCGGGACAGGCCGGGGATACGCAGTATTTT. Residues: CASSPGQAGDTQYF.